Below are 7 T cell receptor beta chains sequenced from a single sample in a study of blood T cells in healthy people across ages. Next came a second PCR, run for roughly 6 to 11 cycles, which used a sample-barcoded 5' primer along with a J-beta primer mix. TCRdb passed the 5' RACE reads through MiXCR, listing each CDR3 protein once. This sample has more than 700,000 distinct CDR3 sequences; around 45% occur once, and the top ten carry around 18%. Material for sequencing was blood. The receptors derive from a man older than 75 in good health.

This chain connects TRBV1 to TRBJ2-1. TRBV1 is a pseudogene. This CDR3 region has 12 residues. This CDR3 is CTSSSGFWEQFF. Written as DNA, the CDR3 is TGCACCAGCAGCAGTGGGTTTTGGGAGCAGTTCTTC.

There are a few counts of this clonotype. The chain joins TRBV7-2 to TRBJ2-7, with D tentatively TRBD1 or TRBD2 (5 bases each). Trimming left V 5 bases short and J 2 bases short, with 13 bases between. The CDR3 extends over 14 amino acids. Germline V gene sequence: CDR1 SGHTA, CDR2 FQGNSA. CDR3 DNA: TGTGCCAGCAGCCCCCGGGACGGAGCCTACGAGCAGTACTTC. The encoded protein is CASSPRDGAYEQYF.

The chain recombines TRBV4-1 with TRBJ2-1; 7 bases are a match to TRBD2. Germline V gene sequence: CDR1 MGHRA, CDR2 YSYEKL. CDR3 length: 17 residues. Losses at the gene ends were 3 bases for V and 1 base for J; bases not matched to a gene: 9. The CDR3 coding sequence is TGCGCCAGCAGCCAGTATTCTAGCGGAGCGTCCTACAATGAGCAGTTCTTC. It specifies CASSQYSSGASYNEQFF.

This clonotype was detected only a few times. J is TRBJ2-7 and V is TRBV29-1; the D is unclear. The better agreement between TRBJ2-5 and the DNA end casts doubt on the J call. This CDR3 has 13 residues. Germline values: CDR1 SQVTM, CDR2 ANQGSEA. CDR3 DNA sequence: TGCAGCGTTGGTGCTGCGGTGGGGGAGACCCAGTACTTC. It is translated as CSVGAAVGETQYF.

There are a few counts of this clonotype. The genes are TRBV10-3 and TRBJ2-5, with 9 bases fitting TRBD2. The CDR3 spans 16 residues. Trimming removed 2 bases from V and 5 bases from J; junction bases left unmatched: 9. CDR1 and CDR2 from the germline V gene are ENHRY and SYGVKD. The CDR3 here is CAISEQGGRAGETQYF. In DNA form, the CDR3 reads TGTGCCATCAGTGAGCAAGGCGGGAGGGCCGGGGAGACCCAGTACTTC.

This chain links TRBV24-1 with TRBJ2-5, with no clear D. The V end was cut by 5 bases, the J end by 0 bases, with 6 bases between. This CDR3 contains 13 residues. Germline CDR1 reads KGHDR; CDR2 reads SFDVKD. This CDR3 is CATSVGHQETQYF. CDR3 nucleotides: TGTGCCACCAGTGTTGGTCACCAAGAGACCCAGTACTTC.

This clonotype occurred a few times. J is TRBJ2-5 and V is TRBV6-2 or TRBV6-3; TRBD2 aligns across 10 bases. There are 12 residues in the CDR3. The germline CDR1 and CDR2 sequences are MNHEY and SVGEGT. The trim removed 10 bases at V and 3 bases at J, leaving 2 bases unmatched. Here the CDR3 DNA reads TGTGCCACCGGACTAGCGGAAGAGACCCAGTACTTC. Its protein is CATGLAEETQYF.